These T cell receptor beta chains were read from a single sample in a study of beta chain features in type 1 diabetes. The protocol was immunoSEQ multiplex PCR, while the TCRdb copy is restricted to in-frame clones and leaves out a portion. This sample carries fewer than 500,000 clones, around 13% of them seen once, and the ten largest clones take roughly 0.04%. The sequenced sample was naive CD4+ T cells from blood. All receptors come from a man aged 30 to 45 in good health. CDR3s include the opening cysteine and the closing phenylalanine or tryptophan. The D gene is left open where the match is weak. Not all rows give a size; the values are once, few, many and, for expanded clones, a class.

clone size	J gene	D gene	V gene	CDR3 protein	CDR3 DNA
.	TRBJ2-6	TRBD1	TRBV6-5	CASSGQGVGANVLTF	TGTGCCAGCAGTGGACAGGGTGTTGGGGCCAACGTCCTGACTTTC
.	TRBJ2-1	.	TRBV18	CASLRHNEQFF	TGTGCCAGCCTACGTCACAATGAGCAGTTCTTC
.	TRBJ2-5	.	TRBV7-2	CASSLAGTQETQYF	TGTGCCAGCAGCTTAGCGGGGACACAAGAGACCCAGTACTTC
few	TRBJ2-1	TRBD2	TRBV18	CASSSGLARINEQFF	TGTGCCAGCTCTTCGGGACTAGCGAGAATCAATGAGCAGTTCTTC
.	TRBJ2-1	.	TRBV14	CASSQDAGYNEQFF	TGTGCCAGCAGCCAAGATGCAGGTTACAATGAGCAGTTCTTC
few	TRBJ2-2	TRBD1	TRBV14	CASSPRQGGGELFF	TGTGCCAGCAGCCCACGACAGGGTGGCGGGGAGCTGTTTTTT
.	TRBJ1-1	TRBD1	TRBV4-1	CASSPRTGRNTEAFF	TGCGCCAGCAGCCCCCGGACAGGGCGGAACACTGAAGCTTTCTTT
few	TRBJ2-3	TRBD2	TRBV7-3	CASSPGLATDTQYF	TGTGCCAGCAGCCCCGGACTAGCCACAGATACGCAGTATTTT
few	TRBJ1-6	.	TRBV7-9	CASSGRTANSPLHF	TGTGCCAGCAGCGGGAGGACAGCAAATTCACCCCTCCACTTT
few	TRBJ2-7	.	TRBV29-1	CSVEPSGHVYEQYF	TGCAGCGTTGAACCGTCCGGACACGTATACGAGCAGTACTTC
few	TRBJ1-1	.	TRBV20-1	CSARGLIEAFF	TGCAGTGCTAGAGGCCTCATTGAAGCTTTCTTT
once	TRBJ2-1	TRBD2	TRBV27	CASSSSLAGVLKFGEQFF	TGTGCCAGCAGTTCCTCACTAGCGGGAGTTTTAAAGTTCGGTGAGCAGTTCTTC
few	TRBJ2-1	.	TRBV9	CASSARRFSDEQFF	TGTGCCAGCAGCGCCCGGAGGTTCAGCGATGAGCAGTTCTTC
few	TRBJ2-3	.	TRBV4-3	CASSQGRGAQYF	TGCGCCAGCAGCCAAGGGAGGGGCGCGCAGTATTTT
few	TRBJ2-1	.	TRBV19	CASTETNDNEQFF	TGTGCCAGTACCGAAACAAATGACAATGAGCAGTTCTTC
few	TRBJ1-4	.	TRBV5-1	CASSLLQGSNEKLFF	TGCGCCAGCAGCTTATTACAGGGCTCGAATGAAAAACTGTTTTTT
.	TRBJ2-3	TRBD2	TRBV5-4	CASAREGRADTQYF	TGTGCCAGCGCCCGGGAGGGTAGGGCAGATACGCAGTATTTT
few	TRBJ2-5	.	TRBV20-1	CSAGGQETQYF	TGCAGTGCGGGCGGGCAAGAGACCCAGTACTTC
.	TRBJ2-1	TRBD2	TRBV29-1	CSAGEGLAGSLYNEQFF	TGCAGCGCCGGAGAAGGTCTAGCGGGATCCCTTTACAATGAGCAGTTCTTC
few	TRBJ2-1	.	TRBV5-1	CASSPRTVSSYNEQFF	TGCGCCAGCAGCCCCAGGACAGTGAGCTCCTACAATGAGCAGTTCTTC
.	TRBJ2-1	TRBD2	TRBV9	CASSVSGGTYNEQFF	TGTGCCAGCAGCGTAAGCGGGGGGACCTACAATGAGCAGTTCTTC
.	TRBJ2-7	.	TRBV28	CASSFTGQNYEQYF	TGTGCCAGCAGTTTCACAGGGCAGAACTACGAGCAGTACTTC
few	TRBJ2-5	TRBD2	TRBV6-6	CASSYSAGDQETQYF	TGTGCCAGCAGTTACTCAGCGGGGGACCAAGAGACCCAGTACTTC
few	TRBJ2-6	.	TRBV18	CASSPLPGHSGANVLTF	TGTGCCAGCTCACCATTACCGGGACACTCTGGGGCCAACGTCCTGACTTTC
.	TRBJ1-1	.	TRBV30	CAWSVGGNTEAFF	TGTGCCTGGAGTGTAGGTGGGAACACTGAAGCTTTCTTT
few	TRBJ2-7	.	TRBV5-4	CASSPYDPGHEQYF	TGTGCCAGCAGCCCGTACGACCCCGGCCACGAGCAGTACTTC
.	TRBJ2-2	TRBD2	TRBV5-1	CASSLEIAGSTGELFF	TGCGCCAGCAGCTTGGAAATAGCGGGAAGCACCGGGGAGCTGTTTTTT
.	TRBJ2-7	.	TRBV21-1	CASSKDFGDRSSYEQYF	TGTGCCAGCAGCAAAGATTTCGGGGACCGAAGTTCCTACGAGCAGTACTTC
few	TRBJ1-4	.	TRBV25-1	CASSERDKPEKLFF	TGTGCCAGCAGTGAGCGGGACAAGCCTGAAAAACTGTTTTTT
.	TRBJ1-1	.	TRBV5-1	CASSLVTGAEAFF	TGCGCCAGCAGCTTGGTGACAGGAGCTGAAGCTTTCTTT
few	TRBJ2-1	TRBD2	TRBV5-6	CASSLGLADYNEQFF	TGTGCCAGCAGCTTGGGACTAGCGGACTACAATGAGCAGTTCTTC
few	TRBJ1-4	.	TRBV29-1	CSVEDRRGKDEKLFF	TGCAGCGTTGAAGATCGTCGAGGGAAGGACGAAAAACTGTTTTTT
few	TRBJ2-1	.	TRBV15	CATSRGSGGRRYNEQFF	TGTGCCACCAGCAGAGGATCCGGCGGACGAAGGTACAATGAGCAGTTCTTC
.	TRBJ1-4	.	TRBV6-5	CASSSRARGEKLFF	TGTGCCAGCAGTTCTCGGGCCAGGGGTGAAAAACTGTTTTTT
few	TRBJ2-5	TRBD2	TRBV14	CASSQDLTSGRSETQYF	TGTGCCAGCAGCCAAGATCTGACTAGCGGGAGGTCGGAGACCCAGTACTTC
.	TRBJ2-1	.	TRBV2	CASRVFGRGGNEQFF	TGTGCCAGCAGGGTATTTGGGCGAGGGGGCAATGAGCAGTTCTTC
.	TRBJ2-1	TRBD1	TRBV14	CASSHSAGDSSYNEQFF	TGTGCCAGCAGCCATTCCGCAGGGGACAGCTCCTACAATGAGCAGTTCTTC
.	TRBJ2-7	.	TRBV7-2	CASSLMGEQYF	TGTGCCAGCAGCTTGATGGGCGAGCAGTACTTC
few	TRBJ2-7	.	TRBV23-1	CASSQGFWVTDYEQYF	TGCGCCAGCAGTCAAGGTTTCTGGGTAACGGACTACGAGCAGTACTTC
.	TRBJ1-1	.	TRBV7-9	CASSLRADSEAFF	TGTGCCAGCAGCTTAAGGGCCGACTCTGAAGCTTTCTTT
.	TRBJ2-7	.	TRBV4-1	CASSQEDGSSSYEQYF	TGCGCCAGCAGCCAAGAAGATGGCAGTAGCTCCTACGAGCAGTACTTC
few	TRBJ2-2	.	TRBV7-2	CASSLPPGRDTGELFF	TGTGCCAGCAGCTTACCTCCCGGGAGAGACACCGGGGAGCTGTTTTTT
few	TRBJ2-2	.	TRBV5-1	CASSLLLAAADTGELFF	TGCGCCAGCAGCTTGTTACTAGCCGCTGCGGACACCGGGGAGCTGTTTTTT
few	TRBJ2-2	.	TRBV6-6	CASSTRAPNTGELFF	TGTGCCAGCAGTACCCGGGCCCCCAACACCGGGGAGCTGTTTTTT